This T cell receptor beta chain came from a study of cytomegalovirus exposure and HLA in healthy donors. The length of the CDR3 is 18 residues. Germline V gives CDR1 SEHNR, CDR2 FQNEAQ (reference sequence). V shed 5 bases, J shed 5 bases, and the junction held 9 bases outside the gene matches. A multiplex PCR was run with 60 Vbeta primers and 13 Jbeta primers. This table comes from immunoSEQ multiplex PCR, and its TCRdb copy is limited to in-frame clones, with some not included. Of just over 80,000 clones detected, 60% to 85% appear once; the ten largest clones hold 5.5% to 6%. Details on this clone: The antigen remains undetermined.

Study findings and constraints: As a later analysis showed, a missense DCLRE1C variant was linked to trimming of TCR beta V- and J-genes. Highly shared variants forming one cluster were likely a sequencing artifact.

Input material: PBMCs. This rearrangement joins TRBV7-9 to TRBJ2-1; 16 bases agree with TRBD2. This clonotype was obtained from a man younger than 35 in good health and CMV-seropositive. The CDR3, as DNA: TGTGCCAGCAGCCCCCCCGGGACTAGCGGGAGGGAAAACAATGAGCAGTTCTTC. Its translation: CASSPPGTSGRENNEQFF. Supplemented by reference TRBV7-9 and TRBJ2-1, the full variable domain reads DTGVSQNPRHKITKRGQNVTFRCDPISEHNRLYWYRQTLGQGPEFLTYFQNEAQLEKSRLLSDRFSAERPKGSFSTLEIQRTEQGDSAMYLCASSPPGTSGRENNEQFFGPGTRLTVL.